The source of this TCR beta chain is a study of technical replicates of blood from a few donors. The protocol was immunoSEQ multiplex PCR, while the TCRdb copy is restricted to in-frame clones and leaves out a portion. The profile shows around 50,000 clones, about 93% of them singletons. The CDR3 spans 17 residues. Germline V gene sequence: CDR1 LGHNA, CDR2 YNFKEQ. J gave up 5 bases and V 1 base, and 8 bases lay outside the gene matches. This TCR was recovered from a human donor in good health. Some clones in this sample may be carry-over from other donors' samples. Sample: PBMCs. The chain combines TRBV4-2 with TRBJ2-5, with 12 bases aligning to TRBD2. This CDR3 is CASSQGSSGGAEETQYF. In nucleotides, the CDR3 is TGTGCCAGCAGCCAAGGTTCTAGCGGGGGGGCGGAGGAGACCCAGTACTTC.